This TCR beta chain comes out of a study of cytomegalovirus exposure and HLA in healthy donors. 60 Vbeta and 13 Jbeta primers were used in PCR. The method was immunoSEQ multiplex PCR; TCRdb's version includes in-frame clones alone and lacks a portion of them. The data show about 150,000 clones, over 65% seen once. This CDR3 comprises 17 residues. V gave up 5 bases and J gave up 4 bases; unmatched junction bases: 12. In germline, CDR1 is SGHVS, CDR2 FNYEAQ. Source material: PBMCs. This receptor was obtained from a man aged 40-55 years in good health and CMV-seropositive. The chain employs TRBV7-6 and TRBJ2-1; 9 positions match TRBD1. CDR3 region: CASSRKVSGTGYNEQFF. In nucleotides, the CDR3 is TGTGCCAGCAGCAGAAAGGTTTCCGGGACAGGGTACAATGAGCAGTTCTTC.